What follows are 26 T cell receptor beta chains derived from one specimen sequenced in a study of blood T cells in healthy people across ages. Through a sample-barcoded 5' primer and a J-beta primer mix, a second PCR was run for roughly 6 to 11 cycles. MiXCR, applied by TCRdb to the 5' RACE reads, yields one record per CDR3 protein. The sample has fewer than 1,000,000 distinct CDR3 sequences, around half seen once; the top ten hold around 18%. The sample was blood. These receptors all come from a man at least 80 years old in good health.

This sequence joins TRBV7-9 and TRBJ2-7; D is uncertain. This CDR3 spans 17 amino acids. Germline loops: CDR1 SEHNR, CDR2 FQNEAQ (reference sequence). Trimming removed 2 bases at V and 0 bases at J, with 17 bases between. The CDR3 nucleotides read TGTGCCAGCAGCTTATCGGACGGGTCCCAGGACTCCTACGAGCAGTACTTC. It is translated as CASSLSDGSQDSYEQYF.

This chain joins TRBV12-3 or TRBV12-4 and TRBJ2-7, with 7 bases fitting TRBD2. The CDR3 runs 16 residues. Trimming cost V 3 bases and J 7 bases; bases outside gene matches: 15. The CDR3 nucleotides read TGTGCCAGCAGTTTCGACTGGGGGGGGAGGATTGAGGAGCAGTACTTC. Translating it yields CASSFDWGGRIEEQYF.

Only one count was recorded for this clonotype. A much larger clone lies one base from this, so it may be a read error. V is TRBV5-1 and J is TRBJ2-1; the D gene is possibly TRBD2 (6 bases). The J call is in doubt because the DNA end fits TRBJ2-7 better. The CDR3 sequence is 14 residues long. The V gene's germline CDR1 is SGHRS and CDR2 YFSETQ. This CDR3 is CASSLDGRGNEQYF. The CDR3, as DNA: TGCGCCAGCAGCTTGGACGGACGGGGGAATGAGCAGTACTTC.

CDR3 amino acids: CASSLGGGWAFF. CDR3 DNA sequence: TGTGCCAGCAGCCTGGGAGGGGGCTGGGCTTTCTTT. The gene calls are TRBV7-2 and TRBJ1-1, with 7 bases that match TRBD1. The germline V gene encodes CDR1 SGHTA and CDR2 FQGNSA. This CDR3 contains 12 residues. V lost 5 bases, J lost 11 bases, and 8 bases stayed unmatched.

In its sample, this clonotype was seen a few times. The chain uses TRBV3-1 and TRBJ2-7, with D possibly TRBD1 on 7 matching bases. Trimming took 2 bases from V and 6 from J, leaving 20 bases between them. The germline gives CDR1 LGHDT, CDR2 YNNKEL (reference sequence). CDR3 length equals 16 residues. CDR3 nucleotide sequence: TGTGCCAGCAGCCAAATGACAGGGTTGGGAGGAGGCGAGCAGTACTTC. This translates into CASSQMTGLGGGEQYF.

The J gene is TRBJ2-5, the V gene TRBV24-1; 11 positions agree with TRBD2. This CDR3 region has 17 residues. The ends lost 3 bases at V and 11 bases at J; junction bases unmatched: 16. Germline V gene data show CDR1 as KGHDR and CDR2 as SFDVKD. CDR3 residues: CATSDHRTSGFYNEQYF. The CDR3 coding sequence is TGTGCCACCAGTGATCACCGGACTAGCGGGTTCTACAATGAGCAGTACTTC.

The chain uses TRBV7-3 and TRBJ2-7, with 7 bases aligning to TRBD2. The V gene end was trimmed by 1 base and the J gene end by 2 bases; junction bases not matched to a gene: 8. The CDR3 consists of 16 residues. Germline V CDR1 and CDR2: SGHTA, FQGTGA. The DNA for the CDR3 is TGTGCCAGCAGCTTAAGTGGCGGGAGTCTAGCCTACGAGCAGTACTTC. It is translated as CASSLSGGSLAYEQYF.

At least ten counts were recorded for this clonotype. The chain is built from TRBV29-1 and TRBJ2-1; D remains ambiguous. Trimming pared 4 bases from V and 8 bases from J, leaving 9 bases between. The CDR3 has 11 amino acids. CDR1 and CDR2 (germline): SQVTM, ANQGSEA. The CDR3 reads CSVAFGHEQFF. For the CDR3, the DNA is TGCAGCGTTGCCTTTGGGCATGAGCAGTTCTTC.

The sample holds many counts of this clonotype. The chain couples TRBV7-3 to TRBJ2-7; no clear D gene. Per the germline V gene, CDR1 is SGHTA and CDR2 is FQGTGA. The CDR3 totals 14 residues. V dropped 8 bases and J dropped 0 bases, with 14 bases sitting between them. CDR3 region: CASRSTKDSYEQYF. In nucleotides, the CDR3 is TGTGCCAGCCGCTCAACCAAGGACTCCTACGAGCAGTACTTC.

The J gene is TRBJ1-5, the V gene TRBV18, with a tentative D call TRBD1 (5 bases). The germline CDR1 and CDR2 sequences are KGHSH and LQKENI. Trimming took 2 bases from V and 0 from J, leaving 11 bases between them. This CDR3 has 16 amino acids. The CDR3 DNA reads as TGTGCCAGCTCACCAGCCCCGCAGGGTAGCAATCAGCCCCAGCATTTT. As protein: CASSPAPQGSNQPQHF.

The chain recombines TRBV9 with TRBJ2-7; TRBD2 aligns across 8 bases. V shed 0 bases and J 4 bases; nucleotides not matched to a gene: 6. CDR1 and CDR2 (germline): SGDLS, YYNGEE. The CDR3 runs 15 residues. CDR3 loop: CASSVGSSGDYEQYF. In nucleotides, the CDR3 is TGTGCCAGCAGCGTAGGGAGTAGCGGGGATTACGAGCAGTACTTC. Supplemented by reference TRBV9 and TRBJ2-7, the full variable domain reads DSGVTQTPKHLITATGQRVTLRCSPRSGDLSVYWYQQSLDQGLQFLIQYYNGEERAKGNILERFSAQQFPDLHSELNLSSLELGDSALYFCASSVGSSGDYEQYFGPGTRLTVT.

V usage is TRBV12-3 or TRBV12-4 and J usage is TRBJ2-2, with TRBD1 identical over 9 bases. The CDR3 extends over 16 amino acids. The J segment lost 6 bases and the V segment lost 4 bases, leaving 9 bases of the junction unmatched. This CDR3 reads CASSSSRDRVAGELFF. In DNA form, the CDR3 reads TGTGCCAGCAGTTCGTCCCGGGACAGGGTTGCCGGGGAGCTGTTTTTT.

This clonotype was recorded once. The chain links TRBV20-1 to TRBJ2-5; TRBD2 aligns across 11 bases. V shed 0 bases, J shed 11 bases, and the junction held 17 bases outside the gene matches. The V gene's germline CDR1 is DFQATT and CDR2 SNEGSKA (reference sequence). The CDR3 sequence is 17 residues long. CDR3 sequence (DNA): TGCAGTGCTAGAGATCTAAGACTAGCGGGATCCAAAAATGAGCAGTACTTC. This sequence encodes CSARDLRLAGSKNEQYF.

The chain carries TRBV30 and TRBJ2-5; weak D call: TRBD1 (6 bases). The J call is doubtful: the DNA matches TRBJ2-7 better. The V gene's germline CDR1 is GTSNPN and CDR2 SVGIG (reference sequence). CDR3 size: 14 residues. The CDR3, as DNA: TGTGCCTGGAGTGTGGCAGGGGTCCACCACGAGCAGTACTTC. Residues: CAWSVAGVHHEQYF.

The rearrangement uses TRBV5-1 and TRBJ2-1; 7 nucleotides line up with TRBD1. This CDR3 is built from 16 residues. The ends lost 1 base at V and 0 bases at J; junction bases unmatched: 4. Germline V lookup: CDR1 SGHRS, CDR2 YFSETQ. The CDR3 bases are TGCGCCAGCAGCTTGTCGACAGGGTACTCCTACAATGAGCAGTTCTTC. This translates into CASSLSTGYSYNEQFF.

This clonotype was observed a handful of times. V usage is TRBV10-3 and J usage is TRBJ2-7; D may be TRBD1 (6 bases). V gave up 8 bases and J gave up 3 bases, with 11 bases separating them. The CDR3 extends over 12 amino acids. Per germline, CDR1 ENHRY and CDR2 SYGVKD. CDR3: CAISLGGYEQYF. The CDR3 region has the DNA TGTGCCATCTCTCTAGGGGGCTACGAGCAGTACTTC.

This clonotype has just a few counts. This rearrangement joins TRBV7-9 to TRBJ2-5, with a weak D call TRBD2 (6 bases). In germline, CDR1 is SEHNR, CDR2 FQNEAQ (reference sequence). Trimming left V 3 bases short and J 2 bases short, with 13 bases between. CDR3 size: 15 residues. The CDR3 bases are TGTGCCAGCAGCTTTGCGGGACGCGTGCAAGAGACCCAGTACTTC. Translated: CASSFAGRVQETQYF. Using reference TRBV7-9 and TRBJ2-5 for the parts outside the CDR3, the full variable domain is DTGVSQNPRHKITKRGQNVTFRCDPISEHNRLYWYRQTLGQGPEFLTYFQNEAQLEKSRLLSDRFSAERPKGSFSTLEIQRTEQGDSAMYLCASSFAGRVQETQYFGPGTRLLVL.

This chain links TRBV7-2 with TRBJ2-1; D may correspond to TRBD1 or TRBD2 (7 bases each). The germline V gene has CDR1 SGHTA and CDR2 FQGNSA. This CDR3 is built from 15 residues. V was trimmed by 3 bases and J by 7 bases, leaving 16 bases between them. In DNA, the CDR3 is TGTGCCAGCAGCTTGGAGCGGGACAGATATAATGAGCAGTTCTTC. It codes for CASSLERDRYNEQFF. Together with reference TRBV7-2 and TRBJ2-1, the CDR3 gives the full variable domain: GAGVSQSPSNKVTEKGKDVELRCDPISGHTALYWYRQSLGQGLEFLIYFQGNSAPDKSGLPSDRFSAERTGGSVSTLTIQRTQQEDSAVYLCASSLERDRYNEQFFGPGTRLTVL.

V usage is TRBV5-8 and J usage is TRBJ1-1; TRBD1 matches 7 bases. CDR1 and CDR2 from the germline V gene are SGHTS and YDEGEE. The CDR3 loop spans 15 amino acids. Germline trimming cut 0 bases from V and 2 bases from J; bases unmatched to any gene: 4. The CDR3 sequence: CASSLGGQPNTEAFF. CDR3 nucleotides: TGTGCCAGCAGCTTGGGGGGACAGCCAAACACTGAAGCTTTCTTT. The full variable domain, rest sourced from reference TRBV5-8 and TRBJ1-1, is EAGVTQSPTHLIKTRGQQATLRCSPISGHTSVYWYQQALGLGLQFLLWYDEGEERNRGNFPPRFSGRQFPNYSSELNVNALELEDSALYLCASSLGGQPNTEAFFGQGTRLTVV.

This clonotype showed up just a few times. A clone one base away is much larger, so this may be a read error. The rearrangement uses TRBV4-1 and TRBJ2-5, with 8 bases that match TRBD1. The J call is uncertain, as TRBJ2-1 better fits the DNA end. The CDR3 is 14 amino acids. Germline CDR1 reads MGHRA; CDR2 reads YSYEKL. CDR3 sequence: CASSQQGAGETQFF. As DNA, the CDR3 is TGCGCCAGCAGCCAACAGGGGGCTGGAGAGACCCAGTTCTTC.

The J gene is TRBJ1-1, the V gene TRBV12-3 or TRBV12-4; tentatively, D is TRBD1 (5 bases). The ends were cut back, 5 bases at V and 1 base at J, with 14 bases in the middle. The CDR3 has 15 residues. The CDR3 sequence: CASSRTRAGNTEAFF. DNA for the CDR3: TGTGCCAGCAGTCGGACCAGGGCGGGGAACACTGAAGCTTTCTTT.

The chain joins TRBV9 to TRBJ2-6; the match to TRBD1 covers 8 bases. This CDR3 comprises 18 residues. V lost 3 bases and J lost 0; bases outside the gene matches: 8. Germline CDR1 and CDR2: SGDLS and YYNGEE. The CDR3: CASSAHGQGNSGANVLTF. The CDR3 bases are TGTGCCAGCAGCGCCCACGGACAGGGTAACTCTGGGGCCAACGTCCTGACTTTC.

Comment on this clonotype: This could be a read error, since a much larger clone is one nucleotide away. The V gene is TRBV29-1, the J gene TRBJ2-7; TRBD1 matches at 10 bases. Germline CDR1 reads SQVTM; CDR2 reads ANQGSEA. V trimming: 4 bases; J trimming: 2 bases; junction bases outside the gene matches: 5. The CDR3 consists of 14 residues. CDR3 residues: CSVGPGQGAYEQYF. As DNA, the CDR3 is TGCAGCGTTGGTCCTGGACAGGGGGCCTACGAGCAGTACTTC.

In this sample, this clonotype turned up once. V and J are TRBV4-3 and TRBJ2-3, with 11 bases identical to TRBD2. With 1 base clipped from V and 3 bases from J, the junction kept 15 bases outside the gene matches. Germline loops: CDR1 LGHNA, CDR2 YSLEER. The CDR3 spans 20 residues. In DNA form, the CDR3 reads TGCGCCAGCAGCCAAGTTCTGTTCCTAGCGGGAGGCGGTGCTACAGATACGCAGTATTTT. Translating it yields CASSQVLFLAGGGATDTQYF.

Of note for this clonotype: The junction shows a germline mismatch at one end, possibly a read error. This chain uses TRBV20-1 with TRBJ2-1; 9 bases align to TRBD2. CDR1 is DFQATT and CDR2 is SNEGSKA in the germline V gene (reference sequence). There are 16 residues in the CDR3. In DNA form, the CDR3 reads TGCAGTGCCGTAAGGCTAGCGGGACTCCCTAACTACGAGCGGTTCTTC. Amino acids: CSAVRLAGLPNYERFF.

This rearrangement joins TRBV20-1 to TRBJ1-1; perhaps TRBD1 as D (5 bases). The CDR3 extends over 14 amino acids. The V end was cut by 3 bases, the J end by 2 bases, with 13 bases between. Germline V CDR1 and CDR2: DFQATT, SNEGSKA (reference sequence). DNA of the CDR3: TGCAGTGCTAGGCGTGGGGGATCAAACACTGAAGCTTTCTTT. It translates to CSARRGGSNTEAFF.